The sequence of this T cell receptor (beta chain) was determined in a study of response to subunit inactivated influenza vaccine. Study-level points and caveats: The authors proposed limited new T cell recruitment per seasonal influenza vaccination.

Using its own MiXCR run on the RT-PCR reads, TCRdb lists one record per CDR3 protein. The table lists 540,000 or so distinct CDR3 sequences, roughly 13% of them singletons. This clonotype has at least ten counts. Its antigen is still unknown. This receptor was identified in a man aged 50-59 years who received an inactivated influenza vaccine. The specimen comprised PBMCs from blood, sampled 45 days after vaccination.

CDR3 region: CASSPGVDTQYF. The CDR3 coding sequence is TGCGCCAGCAGTCCAGGGGTAGATACGCAGTATTTT. The V and J genes are TRBV10-1 and TRBJ2-3; possibly TRBD1 for D (6 bases). In germline, CDR1 is WNHNN, CDR2 SYGVQD (reference sequence). Trimming took off 5 bases at V and 5 bases at J, with 8 bases between the two ends. CDR3 length: 12 residues.